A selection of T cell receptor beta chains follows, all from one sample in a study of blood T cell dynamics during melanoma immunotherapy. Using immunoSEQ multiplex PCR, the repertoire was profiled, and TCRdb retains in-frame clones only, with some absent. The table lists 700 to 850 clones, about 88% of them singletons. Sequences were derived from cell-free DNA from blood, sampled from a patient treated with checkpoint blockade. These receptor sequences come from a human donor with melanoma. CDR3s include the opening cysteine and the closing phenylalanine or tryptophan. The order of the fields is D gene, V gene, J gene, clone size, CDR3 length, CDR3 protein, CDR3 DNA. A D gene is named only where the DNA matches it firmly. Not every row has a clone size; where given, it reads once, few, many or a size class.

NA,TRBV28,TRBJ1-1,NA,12,CASSLSAAEAFF,TGTGCCAGCAGTTTATCAGCGGCTGAAGCTTTCTTT
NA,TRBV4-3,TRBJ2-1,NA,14,CASSRAQGRNEQFF,TGCGCCAGCAGCCGGGCCCAGGGTCGGAATGAGCAGTTCTTC
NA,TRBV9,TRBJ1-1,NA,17,CASNPPEGRGWNTEAFF,TGTGCCAGCAACCCACCTGAGGGCAGGGGTTGGAACACTGAAGCTTTCTTT
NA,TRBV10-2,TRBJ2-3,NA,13,CASSVSLADTQYF,TGCGCCAGCAGTGTGTCTCTGGCGGATACGCAGTATTTT
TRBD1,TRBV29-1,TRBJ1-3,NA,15,CSVRTQGEDGNTIYF,TGCAGCGTTCGTACACAGGGGGAGGATGGAAACACCATATATTTT
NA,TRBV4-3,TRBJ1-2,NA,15,CASSQDIRVRGGYTF,TGCGCCAGCAGCCAAGATATCAGGGTACGAGGCGGCTACACCTTC
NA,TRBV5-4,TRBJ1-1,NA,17,CASSLNGAMTVNTEAFF,TGTGCCAGCAGCCTTAACGGGGCGATGACTGTCAACACTGAAGCTTTCTTT
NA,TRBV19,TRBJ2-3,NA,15,CASSVGLGVTDTQYF,TGTGCCAGTAGTGTGGGGTTGGGGGTCACAGATACGCAGTATTTT
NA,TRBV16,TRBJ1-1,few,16,CASSQEGGVMNTEAFF,TGTGCCAGCAGCCAGGAAGGGGGGGTAATGAACACTGAAGCTTTCTTT
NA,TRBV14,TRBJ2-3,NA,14,CASSRSGSTDTQYF,TGTGCCAGCAGCCGCAGCGGGAGCACAGATACGCAGTATTTT
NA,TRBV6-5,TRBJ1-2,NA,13,CASRSQGSGGYTF,TGTGCCAGCAGATCACAGGGTTCTGGTGGCTACACCTTC
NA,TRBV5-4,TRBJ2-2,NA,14,CASSLRERSGELFF,TGTGCCAGCAGCTTGAGGGAGAGGTCCGGGGAGCTGTTTTTT
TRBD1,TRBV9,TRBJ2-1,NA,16,CASSATTGQGNGEQFF,TGTGCCAGCAGCGCCACAACGGGACAGGGTAACGGTGAGCAGTTCTTC
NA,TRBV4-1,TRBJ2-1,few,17,CASSLASDSPSYNEQFF,TGCGCCAGCAGCCTTGCTAGCGATTCCCCATCCTACAATGAGCAGTTCTTC
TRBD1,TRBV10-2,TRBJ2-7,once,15,CASSNPRGRKHEQYF,TGCGCCAGCAGTAACCCCAGGGGGCGGAAGCACGAGCAGTACTTC
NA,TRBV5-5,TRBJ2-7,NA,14,CASSTVARAEEQYF,TGTGCCAGCAGTACCGTTGCCAGGGCGGAGGAGCAGTACTTC
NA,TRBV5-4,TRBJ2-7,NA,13,CASSLAGSYEQYF,TGTGCCAGCAGCTTGGCCGGCAGTTACGAGCAGTACTTC
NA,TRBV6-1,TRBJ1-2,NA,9,CAIRDGYTF,TGTGCCATAAGGGATGGCTACACCTTC
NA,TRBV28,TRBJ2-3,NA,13,CASSSNGADTQYF,TGTGCCAGCAGCTCGAACGGGGCCGATACGCAGTATTTT
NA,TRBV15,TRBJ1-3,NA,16,CATSRGSGNSGNTIYF,TGTGCCACCAGCAGAGGTTCAGGTAACTCTGGAAACACCATATATTTT
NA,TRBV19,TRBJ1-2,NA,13,CASRQGGNYGYTF,TGTGCCAGTAGACAGGGCGGAAACTATGGCTACACCTTC
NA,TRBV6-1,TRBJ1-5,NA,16,CASSEWLQGSNQPQHF,TGTGCCAGCAGTGAATGGTTACAGGGATCCAATCAGCCCCAGCATTTT
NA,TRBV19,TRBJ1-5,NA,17,CASSIAWDYVSGQPQHF,TGTGCCAGTAGTATTGCGTGGGATTACGTGTCAGGGCAGCCCCAGCATTTT
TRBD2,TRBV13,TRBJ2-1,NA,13,CASREGLYNEQFF,TGTGCCAGCCGGGAGGGCCTTTACAATGAGCAGTTCTTC
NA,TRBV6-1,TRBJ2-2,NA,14,CASSGGYGSGELFF,TGTGCCAGCTCCGGTGGGTACGGTTCCGGGGAGCTGTTTTTT
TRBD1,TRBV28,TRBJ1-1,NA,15,CASSPHGQGARGAFF,TGTGCCAGCAGTCCACACGGACAGGGGGCGCGGGGAGCTTTCTTT
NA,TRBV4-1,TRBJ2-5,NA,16,CASSYRQGGGQETQYF,TGCGCCAGCAGCTACCGACAGGGTGGGGGGCAAGAGACCCAGTACTTC
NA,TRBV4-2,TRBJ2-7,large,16,CASSQDRTDLPYEQYF,TGTGCCAGCAGCCAAGATCGAACGGACCTCCCCTACGAGCAGTACTTC
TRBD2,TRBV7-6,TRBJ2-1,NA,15,CASSLLAGEFKEQFF,TGTGCCAGCAGCTTACTTGCGGGAGAGTTCAAAGAGCAGTTCTTC
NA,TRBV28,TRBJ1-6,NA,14,CASSFPRGNSPLHF,TGTGCCAGCAGTTTCCCCAGGGGAAATTCACCCCTCCACTTT
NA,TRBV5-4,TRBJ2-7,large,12,CASSQEGYEQYF,TGTGCCAGCAGCCAAGAGGGATACGAGCAGTACTTC
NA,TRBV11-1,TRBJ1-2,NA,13,CASGSPPGYGYTF,TGTGCCAGCGGATCTCCCCCGGGATATGGCTACACCTTC
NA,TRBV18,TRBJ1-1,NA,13,CASSPVENTEAFF,TGTGCCAGCTCACCGGTGGAGAACACTGAAGCTTTCTTT